This note documents a single T cell receptor (beta chain) sequence. These data are taken from a study of cytomegalovirus exposure and HLA in healthy donors. The V gene lost 2 bases and the J gene lost 3 bases, with 14 bases spanning the gap. CDR3 size: 15 residues. Germline CDR1 MNHEY, CDR2 SVGAGI. The protocol was immunoSEQ multiplex PCR, while the TCRdb copy is restricted to in-frame clones and leaves out a portion. The table includes around 300,000 clones, around nine tenths detected once. The receptor comes from a woman aged 18-29 years in good health and CMV-seronegative. Sequencing was done on a sample of PBMCs. V and J are TRBV6-5 and TRBJ2-7, with a possible D match to TRBD2 (6 bases). CDR3 bases: TGTGCCAGCAGTTACGCCAGTAGCGGATTCTACGAGCAGTACTTC. It encodes CASSYASSGFYEQYF.